The 28 T cell receptor beta chains below come from one sample, sequenced in a study of regulatory T cells in long-lasting Graves disease. Time point of the sample: newly diagnosed GD, antithyroid drugs for less than 3 months. PBMC RNA served as the TCR library source. Arm-PCR of CDR3 regions and iRepertoire HTBI primers were used to build TCR beta libraries. In TCRdb, the multiplex PCR reads were re-called with MiXCR into one record per CDR3 protein. The sample records about 440,000 distinct CDR3 sequences, roughly 17% being singletons. This sample also belongs to another study, concerning T cells in Graves' hyperthyroidism and ophthalmopathy.

The specimen comprised peripheral blood mononuclear cells (PBMCs), sampled at new diagnosis, from a patient treated with antithyroid drugs. These receptors came from a woman under 30 with Graves disease.

This clonotype was picked up many times. The chain recombines TRBV4-3 with TRBJ2-7, with D possibly TRBD1 on 6 matching bases. This CDR3 comprises 14 residues. In germline, CDR1 is LGHNA, CDR2 YSLEER. Trimming shortened V by 2 bases and J by 3 bases, and 11 bases separated the two germline ends. The DNA of the CDR3 is TGCGCCAGCAGCCAACATAACAGGGACTACGAGCAGTACTTC. Translation gives CASSQHNRDYEQYF.

The DNA of the CDR3 is TGTGCCAGCAGTTCCCCAGACAGGAACTCTGGAAACACCATATATTTT. It is translated as CASSSPDRNSGNTIYF. The rearrangement uses TRBV28 and TRBJ1-3; possibly TRBD1 for D (6 bases). The CDR3 spans 16 residues. Germline CDR1 is MDHEN and CDR2 is SYDVKM. V was shortened by 4 bases and J by 0 bases, with 13 bases between the two germline ends.

Many counts were recorded for this clonotype. The CDR3 DNA reads TGCAGTGCTAGAGAGCCGAGGGAGGGTTTCTGGCAGTACTTC. Translating it yields CSAREPREGFWQYF. The chain recombines TRBV20-1 with TRBJ2-7; 7 positions match TRBD2. The CDR3 has 14 residues. After removal of 0 bases from V and 9 bases from J, the junction contained 11 bases not matched to a gene. The germline CDR1 and CDR2 sequences are DFQATT and SNEGSKA (reference sequence).

This clonotype was seen a few times. The V gene is TRBV28, the J gene TRBJ2-5; D not certain. The CDR3 consists of 11 residues. Germline assignment: CDR1 MDHEN and CDR2 SYDVKM. The V end lost 6 bases, the J end lost 5 bases, and 7 bases lay between the germline ends. The CDR3: CASREEETQYF. The CDR3 DNA is TGTGCCAGCAGAGAAGAGGAGACCCAGTACTTC.

This clonotype was recorded a few times. The rearrangement uses TRBV19 and TRBJ1-1; tentatively, D is TRBD1 (6 bases). Per the germline V gene, CDR1 is LNHDA and CDR2 is SQIVND (reference sequence). The CDR3 has 16 amino acids. Trimming left V 4 bases short and J 1 base short, with 16 bases between. CDR3 loop: CASSRSSRGGNTEAFF. The CDR3, as DNA: TGTGCCAGTAGTAGATCCTCCAGGGGAGGGAACACTGAAGCTTTCTTT.

This clonotype has ten or more counts. The chain joins TRBV7-9 to TRBJ1-2, with TRBD1 identical over 8 bases. The CDR3 is 14 residues long. Germline trimming cut 1 base from V and 7 bases from J; bases unmatched to any gene: 5. The germline gives CDR1 SEHNR, CDR2 FQNEAQ (reference sequence). The CDR3 region is CASSLVGRGLGYTF. The CDR3 DNA reads as TGTGCCAGCAGCTTAGTTGGCAGGGGGCTTGGCTACACCTTC.

The chain employs TRBV18 and TRBJ2-2, with D hard to call. The CDR3 is 18 residues long. Germline loops: CDR1 KGHSH, CDR2 LQKENI. V dropped 3 bases and J dropped 3 bases, with 20 bases sitting between them. CDR3: CASSPNQGNFGDTGELFF. CDR3 nucleotide sequence: TGTGCCAGCTCACCGAACCAAGGGAATTTTGGGGACACCGGGGAGCTGTTTTTT.

The chain links TRBV5-4 to TRBJ1-2, with D tentatively TRBD1 (5 bases). Trimming removed 4 bases from V and 4 bases from J, with 8 bases in between. The CDR3 is 12 amino acids. Germline CDR1 is SGHNT and CDR2 is YYREEE (reference sequence). The CDR3 DNA follows: TGTGCCAGCAGCGACGACAGCTATGGCTACACCTTC. Encoded protein: CASSDDSYGYTF.

Comment on this clonotype: The junction differs from germline at one of its ends, possibly a read error. The chain uses TRBV18 and TRBJ2-1; D is perhaps TRBD1 (5 bases). Germline CDR1 and CDR2: KGHSH and LQKENI. CDR3 size: 11 residues. The CDR3 loop reads CASSLDNVQFF. In DNA form, the CDR3 reads TGTGCCAGCTCGTTGGACAATGTGCAGTTCTTC.

This clonotype was recorded a few times. The chain joins TRBV19 to TRBJ2-7; TRBD2 aligns across 13 bases. Losses at the gene ends were 5 bases for V and 1 base for J; bases not matched to a gene: 5. The CDR3 has 16 residues. The germline CDR1 and CDR2 sequences are LNHDA and SQIVND (reference sequence). CDR3: CASSPRTSGGSYEQYF. CDR3 nucleotide sequence: TGTGCCAGTAGTCCCAGGACTAGCGGGGGATCCTACGAGCAGTACTTC.

This clonotype was detected only a few times. The rearrangement uses TRBV30 and TRBJ2-1; a weak D match, TRBD2 (6 bases). Germline CDR1 and CDR2: GTSNPN and SVGIG (reference sequence). The CDR3 is 14 amino acids. The chain's CDR3 is CAYDRTTTYNEQFF. DNA for the CDR3: TGTGCTTACGATAGGACTACAACTTACAATGAGCAGTTCTTC.

The J gene is TRBJ1-3, the V gene TRBV15; D is undetermined. This CDR3 contains 14 residues. Germline V CDR1 and CDR2: LNHNV, YYDKDF (reference sequence). With 0 bases removed from V and 4 bases from J, the gap between germline ends came to 7 bases. For the CDR3, the DNA is TGTGCCACCAGCAGAGATGGGTACGGAAACACCATATATTTT. This encodes CATSRDGYGNTIYF.

A few counts support this clonotype. The V and J genes are TRBV20-1 and TRBJ2-5; 13 bases align to TRBD2. After removal of 1 base from V and 4 bases from J, the junction contained 6 bases not matched to a gene. Germline V gene sequence: CDR1 DFQATT, CDR2 SNEGSKA (reference sequence). The CDR3 is 16 residues long. In nucleotides, the CDR3 is TGCAGTGCTAGAGGGACTAGCGGGAGAGTTACAGAGACCCAGTACTTC. This translates into CSARGTSGRVTETQYF.

This clonotype occurred many times. The chain has TRBV7-9 and TRBJ2-1, with 9 bases fitting TRBD2. V gave up 5 bases and J gave up 6 bases; unmatched junction bases: 11. This CDR3 contains 16 residues. CDR1 and CDR2 (germline): SEHNR, FQNEAQ (reference sequence). CDR3 in DNA: TGTGCCAGCAGCCCCTTTTTTGCGGGAGGGGGCAATGAGCAGTTCTTC. It specifies CASSPFFAGGGNEQFF. The variable domain in full, with the rest retrieved from reference TRBV7-9 and TRBJ2-1, is DTGVSQNPRHKITKRGQNVTFRCDPISEHNRLYWYRQTLGQGPEFLTYFQNEAQLEKSRLLSDRFSAERPKGSFSTLEIQRTEQGDSAMYLCASSPFFAGGGNEQFFGPGTRLTVL.

Ten or more counts support this clonotype. The chain uses TRBV2 and TRBJ2-1; D gene ambiguous. Germline V CDR1 and CDR2: SNHLY, FYNNEI. The CDR3 extends over 15 amino acids. Trimming removed 7 bases from V and 6 bases from J, with 19 bases in between. CDR3 loop: CASKVIGPSRNEQFF. For the CDR3, the DNA is TGTGCCAGCAAGGTCATCGGGCCCTCTCGCAATGAGCAGTTCTTC.

In its sample, this clonotype was seen many times. The chain combines TRBV29-1 with TRBJ2-1; weak D call: TRBD1 (6 bases). The CDR3 consists of 11 residues. CDR1 is SQVTM, CDR2 ANQGSEA, per germline. Trimming shortened V by 0 bases and J by 11 bases, and 8 bases separated the two germline ends. This CDR3 is CSVEDDRKQFF. CDR3 coding DNA: TGCAGCGTTGAAGATGACAGGAAGCAGTTCTTC.

The gene calls are TRBV6-2 or TRBV6-3 and TRBJ2-1, with TRBD1 as a possible D gene (6 bases). The CDR3 is 15 residues long. The germline V gene has CDR1 MNHEY and CDR2 SVGEGT. The V end lost 1 base, the J end lost 4 bases, and 11 bases lay between the germline ends. CDR3 sequence (DNA): TGTGCCAGCAGTTACTTTAGGGGGAGTTACAATGAGCAGTTCTTC. This gives the protein CASSYFRGSYNEQFF.

This clonotype was detected only a few times. This sequence joins TRBV28 and TRBJ2-6, with D perhaps matching TRBD1 or TRBD2 (5 bases each). The CDR3 contains 16 residues. Germline values: CDR1 MDHEN, CDR2 SYDVKM. Trimming removed 6 bases from V and 1 base from J, with 13 bases in between. CDR3 loop: CASREQRGSGANVLTF. In nucleotides, the CDR3 is TGTGCCAGCAGAGAACAGAGGGGATCTGGGGCCAACGTCCTGACTTTC.

On this clonotype itself: A far larger clone lies a single base away; this is likely a read error. The chain uses TRBV20-1 and TRBJ2-5, with D tentatively TRBD2 (5 bases). In germline, CDR1 is DFQATT, CDR2 SNEGSKA (reference sequence). V was clipped by 2 bases and J by 11 bases, with 9 bases between them. CDR3 length equals 10 residues. CDR3 region: CSARRDEQYF. The CDR3 region has the DNA TGCAGTGCTAGACGGGATGAGCAGTACTTC.

This clonotype has just a few counts. The CDR3 reads CASSAGTSGRGWNTQYF. Here the CDR3 DNA reads TGTGCCAGCAGCGCCGGGACTAGCGGGAGGGGTTGGAATACGCAGTATTTT. The chain uses TRBV28 and TRBJ2-3; TRBD2 aligns across 16 bases. The V gene's germline CDR1 is MDHEN and CDR2 SYDVKM. Trimming at V came to 6 bases and at J to 7 bases, leaving 10 bases not matched to a gene. The CDR3 runs to 17 residues.

This sequence joins TRBV29-1 and TRBJ1-4; D perhaps matches TRBD1 (5 bases). The CDR3 runs 16 residues. Trimming removed 5 bases at V and 0 bases at J, with 16 bases between. Germline V gene data show CDR1 as SQVTM and CDR2 as ANQGSEA. As DNA, the CDR3 is TGCAGCGTTCCGGGACGGGGAACCGCAACTAATGAAAAACTGTTTTTT. It codes for CSVPGRGTATNEKLFF.

This clonotype was seen ten or more times. The V call is TRBV28, the J call TRBJ2-5, with D possibly matching TRBD2 (6 bases). The germline CDR1 and CDR2 sequences are MDHEN and SYDVKM. The CDR3 contains 15 residues. V was shortened by 3 bases and J by 4 bases, with 15 bases between the two germline ends. This CDR3 reads CASSLQGGTGETQYF. The CDR3 DNA is TGTGCCAGCAGTTTGCAGGGAGGCACCGGAGAGACCCAGTACTTC.

Concerning this clonotype: One end of the junction is discordant with germline, which a read error may explain. The V call is TRBV28, the J call TRBJ1-6, with D perhaps matching TRBD1 (5 bases). Germline CDR1 and CDR2: MDHEN and SYDVKM. This CDR3 region has 15 residues. This CDR3 is CASSLVQGLASALHF. CDR3 nucleotide sequence: TGTGCCAGCAGTTTAGTCCAGGGTCTCGCTTCAGCCCTCCACTTT.

The chain combines TRBV7-3 with TRBJ2-7; perhaps TRBD2 as D (6 bases). Germline V gene data show CDR1 as SGHTA and CDR2 as FQGTGA. Trimming cost V 5 bases and J 6 bases, with 17 bases left between them. CDR3 length: 14 residues. The CDR3 nucleotides are TGTGCCAGCAGCCCCGGGGATCCGGGAGCCGAGCAGTACTTC. Its translation is CASSPGDPGAEQYF.

On this clonotype: A much larger clone lies a single base off, so this may be a read error. The chain has TRBV29-1 and TRBJ2-1; 10 nucleotides align to TRBD1. V lost 6 bases to trimming and J lost 9 bases; unmatched junction nucleotides: 5. The CDR3 spans 12 residues. From germline, CDR1 is SQVTM and CDR2 ANQGSEA. In DNA, the CDR3 is TGCAGCGTCCGACAGGGGGCGACTGAGCAGTTCTTC. Its protein is CSVRQGATEQFF.

The chain couples TRBV28 to TRBJ2-7, with 8 nucleotides matching TRBD2. V was clipped by 6 bases and J by 7 bases; unmatched bases: 5. Germline CDR1 and CDR2: MDHEN and SYDVKM. CDR3 length: 12 amino acids. In DNA form, the CDR3 reads TGTGCCAGCAGACGACTAGCGAGAGAGCAGTACTTC. Translated: CASRRLAREQYF.

The chain has TRBV4-1 and TRBJ1-1, with D perhaps matching TRBD1 (6 bases). The length of the CDR3 is 15 residues. Trimming shortened V by 5 bases and J by 2 bases, and 15 bases separated the two germline ends. Per germline, CDR1 MGHRA and CDR2 YSYEKL. The CDR3 spells CASSSLTGVNTEAFF. CDR3 in DNA: TGCGCCAGCAGCTCTCTGACAGGCGTTAACACTGAAGCTTTCTTT.

The DNA of the CDR3 is TGTGCCAGCACCACCCGAAGCCCTGCAACTAATGAAAAACTGTTTTTT. Amino acids: CASTTRSPATNEKLFF. This sequence joins TRBV28 and TRBJ1-4, with D unresolved. CDR1 and CDR2 from the germline V gene are MDHEN and SYDVKM. CDR3 length: 16 amino acids. V was cut by 7 bases and J by 0 bases, with 15 bases left in between.